This T cell receptor (beta chain) was documented in a study of spatial heterogeneity in lung cancer. The study's findings and limits: Mutation tallies in tumors tracked expanded intratumoral alpha and beta TCR counts.

Germline values: CDR1 SGHRS, CDR2 YFSETQ. V gave up 1 base and J gave up 0 bases, with 11 bases separating them. The CDR3 runs 15 residues. About this clonotype itself: Its antigen is still unknown.

TCRdb re-called the 5' RACE reads with MiXCR, one entry per CDR3 protein. This table has about 27,000 distinct CDR3 sequences, approximately 7.7% appearing once. This sample's time point: sample taken at primary tumor resection. This TCR was recovered from a male donor with early-stage non-small cell lung cancer. J is TRBJ2-7 and V is TRBV5-1, with D tentatively TRBD2 (6 bases). The sequenced sample was lung tumor tissue, obtained at surgery. CDR3 protein: CASSLRDSSSYEQYF. The DNA for the CDR3 is TGCGCCAGCAGCTTGCGGGACTCCAGCTCCTACGAGCAGTACTTC.